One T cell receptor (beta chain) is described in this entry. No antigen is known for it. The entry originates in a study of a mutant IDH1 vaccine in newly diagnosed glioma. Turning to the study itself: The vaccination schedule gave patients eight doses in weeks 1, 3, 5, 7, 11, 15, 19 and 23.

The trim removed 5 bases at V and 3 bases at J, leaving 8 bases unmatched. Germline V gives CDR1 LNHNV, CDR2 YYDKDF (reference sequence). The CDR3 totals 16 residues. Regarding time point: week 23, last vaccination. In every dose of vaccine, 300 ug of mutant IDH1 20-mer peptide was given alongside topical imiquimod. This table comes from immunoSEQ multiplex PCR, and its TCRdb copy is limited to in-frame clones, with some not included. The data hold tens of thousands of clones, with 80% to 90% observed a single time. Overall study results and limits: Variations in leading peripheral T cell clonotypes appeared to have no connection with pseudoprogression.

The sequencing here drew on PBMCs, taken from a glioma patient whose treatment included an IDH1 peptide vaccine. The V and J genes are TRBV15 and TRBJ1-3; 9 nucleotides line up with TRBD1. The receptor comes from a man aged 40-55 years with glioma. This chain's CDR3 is CATSRVADRGGNTIYF. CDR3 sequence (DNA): TGTGCCACCAGCCGAGTGGCGGACAGGGGTGGAAACACCATATATTTT.